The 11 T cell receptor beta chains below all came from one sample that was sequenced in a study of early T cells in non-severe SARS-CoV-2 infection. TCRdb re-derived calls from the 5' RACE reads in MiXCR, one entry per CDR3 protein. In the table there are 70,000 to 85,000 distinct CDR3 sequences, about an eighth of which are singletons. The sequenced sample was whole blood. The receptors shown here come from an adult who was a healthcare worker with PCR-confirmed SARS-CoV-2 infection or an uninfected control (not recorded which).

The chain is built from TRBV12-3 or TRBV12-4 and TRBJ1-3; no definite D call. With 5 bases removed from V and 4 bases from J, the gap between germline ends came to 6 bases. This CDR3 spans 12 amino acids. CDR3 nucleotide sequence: TGTGCCAGCAGTCTCCAGGGAAACACCATATATTTT. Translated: CASSLQGNTIYF.

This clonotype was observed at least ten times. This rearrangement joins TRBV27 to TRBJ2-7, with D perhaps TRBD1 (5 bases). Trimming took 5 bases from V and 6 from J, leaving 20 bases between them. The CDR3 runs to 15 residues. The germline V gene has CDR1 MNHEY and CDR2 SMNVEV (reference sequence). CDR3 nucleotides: TGTGCCAGCAGTAGTAGGGGTTCCTCTGTCCCCGAGCAGTACTTC. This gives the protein CASSSRGSSVPEQYF.

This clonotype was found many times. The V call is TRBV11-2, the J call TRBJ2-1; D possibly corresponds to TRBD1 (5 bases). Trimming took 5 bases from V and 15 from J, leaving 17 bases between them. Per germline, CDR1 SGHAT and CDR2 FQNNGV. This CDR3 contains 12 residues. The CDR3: CASSPIGPGAFF. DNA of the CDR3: TGTGCCAGCAGCCCTATTGGCCCTGGGGCGTTCTTC.

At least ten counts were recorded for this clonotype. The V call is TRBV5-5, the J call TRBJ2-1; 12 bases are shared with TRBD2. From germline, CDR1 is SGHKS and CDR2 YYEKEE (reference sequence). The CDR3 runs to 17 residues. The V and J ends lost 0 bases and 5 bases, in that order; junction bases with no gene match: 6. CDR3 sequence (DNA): TGTGCCAGCAGCTTGGGGCGACTAGCGGGAGAAGACAATGAGCAGTTCTTC. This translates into CASSLGRLAGEDNEQFF.

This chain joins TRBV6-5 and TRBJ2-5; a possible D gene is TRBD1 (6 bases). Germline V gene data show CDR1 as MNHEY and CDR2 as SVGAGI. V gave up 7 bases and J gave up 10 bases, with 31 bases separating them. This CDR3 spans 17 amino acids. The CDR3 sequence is CASTRGGEPRISKVQYF. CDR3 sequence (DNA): TGTGCCAGCACCAGAGGGGGAGAACCTCGAATCTCGAAGGTCCAGTACTTC.

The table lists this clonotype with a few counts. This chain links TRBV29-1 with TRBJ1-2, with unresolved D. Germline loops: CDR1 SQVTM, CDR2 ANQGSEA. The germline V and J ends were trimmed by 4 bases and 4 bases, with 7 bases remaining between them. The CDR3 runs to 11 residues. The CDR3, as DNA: TGCAGCGTTGGCGGAATCTATGGCTACACCTTC. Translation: CSVGGIYGYTF. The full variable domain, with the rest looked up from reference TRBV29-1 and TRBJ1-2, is SAVISQKPSRDICQRGTSLTIQCQVDSQVTMMFWYRQQPGQSLTLIATANQGSEATYESGFVIDKFPISRPNLTFSTLTVSNMSPEDSSIYLCSVGGIYGYTFGSGTRLTVV.

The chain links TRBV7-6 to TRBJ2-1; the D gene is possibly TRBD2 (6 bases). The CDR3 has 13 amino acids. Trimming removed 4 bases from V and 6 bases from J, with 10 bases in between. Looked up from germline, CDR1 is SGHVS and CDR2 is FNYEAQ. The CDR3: CASSSGTANEQFF. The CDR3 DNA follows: TGTGCCAGCAGCTCCGGGACTGCCAATGAGCAGTTCTTC.

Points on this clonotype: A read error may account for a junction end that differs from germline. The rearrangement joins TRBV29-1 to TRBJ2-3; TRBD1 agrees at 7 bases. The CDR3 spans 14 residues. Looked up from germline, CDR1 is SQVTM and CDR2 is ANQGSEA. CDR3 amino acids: CSVVRQGEADTQYF. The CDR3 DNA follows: TGCAGCGTTGTCCGACAGGGAGAGGCAGATACCCAGTATTTT.

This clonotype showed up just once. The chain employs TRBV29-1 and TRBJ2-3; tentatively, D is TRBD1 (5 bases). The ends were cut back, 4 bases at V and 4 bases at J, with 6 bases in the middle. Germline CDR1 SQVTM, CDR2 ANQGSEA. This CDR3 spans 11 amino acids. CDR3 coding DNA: TGCAGCGTTGCCAGGGCAGATACGCAGTATTTT. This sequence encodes CSVARADTQYF.

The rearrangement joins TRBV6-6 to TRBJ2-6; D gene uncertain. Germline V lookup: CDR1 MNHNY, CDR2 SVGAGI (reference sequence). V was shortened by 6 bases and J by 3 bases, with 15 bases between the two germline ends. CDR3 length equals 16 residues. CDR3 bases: TGTGCCAGCAGGGAGTACAGCGTCGGTGGGGCCAACGTCCTGACTTTC. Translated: CASREYSVGGANVLTF.

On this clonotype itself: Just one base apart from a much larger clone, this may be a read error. In DNA, the CDR3 is TGTGCCAGCACCTGGACTAGAACAGATACGCAGAATTTT. Its translation: CASTWTRTDTQNF. This chain connects TRBV6-1 to TRBJ2-3; 7 nucleotides line up with TRBD2. The CDR3 covers 13 residues. Germline CDR1 and CDR2: MNHNS and SASEGT.